Presented here are 24 T cell receptor beta chains from one specimen sequenced in a study of shared clonotypes between healthy human individuals. The table came from immunoSEQ multiplex PCR; TCRdb's copy has only in-frame clones and leaves some out. The sample contains approximately 2.4 million clones, under 97% of which appear only once. Sequenced input: naive CD4+ T cells sorted from blood. Regarding subset: CD45RA+ positively selected. All receptors come from a man younger than 35 in good health.

The chain is built from TRBV28 and TRBJ2-5; the match to TRBD2 covers 7 bases. CDR3 length: 15 residues. V was pared by 7 bases and J by 3 bases, with 11 bases of the junction left unmatched. Germline CDR1 MDHEN, CDR2 SYDVKM. This CDR3 is CASKAGLPTKETQYF. CDR3 coding DNA: TGTGCCAGCAAAGCGGGGCTCCCAACCAAAGAGACCCAGTACTTC.

The V call is TRBV28, the J call TRBJ1-1; 7 bases fit TRBD1. This CDR3 contains 15 residues. Germline V gene sequence: CDR1 MDHEN, CDR2 SYDVKM. The trim removed 2 bases at V and 1 base at J, leaving 4 bases unmatched. For the CDR3, the DNA is TGTGCCAGCAGTTTAAACAGGGGCGCGAACACTGAAGCTTTCTTT. Protein: CASSLNRGANTEAFF.

The V gene is TRBV2, the J gene TRBJ1-1; D ambiguous. The germline V gene has CDR1 SNHLY and CDR2 FYNNEI. Deletions cut 11 bases from V and 2 bases from J, with 12 bases between. The CDR3 runs to 12 residues. In DNA form, the CDR3 reads TGTGCCCTCAGTAAGGTCAACACTGAAGCTTTCTTT. Translation gives CALSKVNTEAFF.

The J gene is TRBJ2-2, the V gene TRBV7-3; 11 bases agree with TRBD2. Looked up from germline, CDR1 is SGHTA and CDR2 is FQGTGA. This CDR3 is 18 amino acids long. J was trimmed by 5 bases and V by 0 bases; bases with no gene match: 8. CDR3: CASSLTLLAGGNTGELFF. The CDR3 region has the DNA TGTGCCAGCAGCTTAACCCTTCTAGCGGGGGGTAATACCGGGGAGCTGTTTTTT.

The chain employs TRBV7-9 and TRBJ2-2, with 10 bases that match TRBD1. Looked up from germline, CDR1 is SEHNR and CDR2 is FQNEAQ (reference sequence). This CDR3 has 17 amino acids. V dropped 5 bases and J dropped 7; count of bases not matched to a gene: 13. The CDR3 coding sequence is TGTGCCAGCAGCCCCATGCGGGGACAGGGGTTAAGCGGGGAGCTGTTTTTT. Translating it yields CASSPMRGQGLSGELFF.

The chain employs TRBV5-6 and TRBJ2-3; TRBD1 agrees at 10 bases. CDR3 length: 14 residues. The germline V gene encodes CDR1 SGHDT and CDR2 YYEEEE. With V trimmed by 10 bases and J by 1 base, 6 bases remained unmatched. CDR3 sequence: CAGGDRGGTDTQYF. The DNA for the CDR3 is TGTGCCGGAGGGGACAGGGGCGGCACAGATACGCAGTATTTT.

This chain links TRBV5-1 with TRBJ1-1, with 7 bases matching TRBD1. This CDR3 contains 13 residues. Germline assignment: CDR1 SGHRS and CDR2 YFSETQ. With 3 bases clipped from V and 8 bases from J, the junction kept 7 bases outside the gene matches. Written as DNA, the CDR3 is TGCGCCAGCAGCTCGGGGACAGAGACGGAAGCTTTCTTT. Encoded protein: CASSSGTETEAFF. The full variable domain, completed using reference TRBV5-1 and TRBJ1-1, is KAGVTQTPRYLIKTRGQQVTLSCSPISGHRSVSWYQQTPGQGLQFLFEYFSETQRNKGNFPGRFSGRQFSNSRSEMNVSTLELGDSALYLCASSSGTETEAFFGQGTRLTVV.

The genes are TRBV18 and TRBJ1-5; tentative D call: TRBD1 (6 bases). V was pared by 3 bases and J by 4 bases, with 16 bases between. Looked up from germline, CDR1 is KGHSH and CDR2 is LQKENI. The CDR3 covers 16 residues. The CDR3 coding sequence is TGTGCCAGCTCACCCCAGTCACAGGGATGGAATCAGCCCCAGCATTTT. Translation gives CASSPQSQGWNQPQHF.

The genes are TRBV7-2 and TRBJ2-1; D possibly corresponds to TRBD2 (6 bases). The ends were cut back, 4 bases at V and 8 bases at J, with 15 bases in the middle. Germline lookup yields CDR1 SGHTA and CDR2 FQGNSA. This CDR3 comprises 14 residues. The DNA for the CDR3 is TGTGCCAGCAGCTCCCAGACTAGGGTCCATGAGCAGTTCTTC. Translated: CASSSQTRVHEQFF.

The rearrangement links TRBV4-3 to TRBJ2-1, with 12 bases matching TRBD2. The CDR3 loop spans 15 amino acids. With V trimmed by 4 bases and J by 8 bases, 6 bases remained unmatched. Germline V gene data show CDR1 as LGHNA and CDR2 as YSLEER. CDR3 nucleotide sequence: TGCGCCAGCAGCCGGCTAGCGGGAGGGCGGGATGAGCAGTTCTTC. Protein: CASSRLAGGRDEQFF.

The chain recombines TRBV5-8 with TRBJ2-3; TRBD2 agrees at 8 bases. The trim removed 4 bases at V and 1 base at J, leaving 8 bases unmatched. Per the germline V gene, CDR1 is SGHTS and CDR2 is YDEGEE. This CDR3 has 16 residues. DNA for the CDR3: TGTGCCAGCAGCGGACAAGCGGGAGTACGCACAGATACGCAGTATTTT. Translation gives CASSGQAGVRTDTQYF.

Comments on this clone: Other DNA sequences in this sample translate to the same CDR3. The chain carries TRBV5-4 and TRBJ2-2, with D perhaps TRBD1 or TRBD2 (6 bases each). Germline V CDR1 and CDR2: SGHNT, YYREEE (reference sequence). The germline V and J ends were trimmed by 0 bases and 5 bases, with 11 bases remaining between them. The CDR3 sequence is 15 residues long. The CDR3 here is CASSLGLGGTGELFF. CDR3 in DNA: TGTGCCAGCAGCTTGGGACTAGGGGGTACCGGGGAGCTGTTTTTT.

The chain links TRBV5-4 to TRBJ1-2; D may be TRBD1 (5 bases). The length of the CDR3 is 16 residues. Deletions cut 0 bases from V and 7 bases from J, with 19 bases between. Germline values: CDR1 SGHNT, CDR2 YYREEE (reference sequence). The CDR3 sequence: CASSLGSQAVLSGYTF. Written as DNA, the CDR3 is TGTGCCAGCAGCTTGGGATCACAGGCGGTTCTCTCTGGCTACACCTTC.

This clone has just one count. The chain uses TRBV10-2 and TRBJ2-2; the D is unclear. The CDR3 consists of 13 residues. The V gene lost 8 bases and the J gene lost 8 bases, with 15 bases spanning the gap. CDR1 WSHSY and CDR2 SAAADI come from the germline V gene. The CDR3 DNA follows: TGCGCCAGCGGGTCCCCTTTTTTTGGGGAGCTGTTTTTT. Translated: CASGSPFFGELFF.

The chain has TRBV30 and TRBJ1-1; D call uncertain. V lost 0 bases to trimming and J lost 2 bases, with 13 bases between them. CDR3 size: 15 residues. CDR1 and CDR2 (germline): GTSNPN, SVGIG (reference sequence). CDR3 protein: CAWSVLGLANTEAFF. The CDR3 DNA sequence: TGTGCCTGGAGTGTTTTAGGACTGGCCAACACTGAAGCTTTCTTT. Full variable domain (rest looked up from reference TRBV30 and TRBJ1-1): SQTIHQWPATLVQPVGSPLSLECTVEGTSNPNLYWYRQAAGRGLQLLFYSVGIGQISSEVPQNLSASRPQDRQFILSSKKLLLSDSGFYLCAWSVLGLANTEAFFGQGTRLTVV.

This clone has a single count. The rearrangement uses TRBV18 and TRBJ2-7; a weak D match, TRBD1 (5 bases). V was clipped by 8 bases and J by 7 bases, with 18 bases between them. Germline V gives CDR1 KGHSH, CDR2 LQKENI. CDR3 length equals 13 residues. The CDR3 loop reads CASHAAGLSEQYF. DNA of the CDR3: TGTGCCAGCCATGCTGCAGGGCTATCGGAGCAGTACTTC.

This chain uses TRBV4-1 with TRBJ2-7; TRBD2 aligns across 7 bases. The length of the CDR3 is 16 residues. Germline-derived CDR1 and CDR2 are MGHRA and YSYEKL. J was trimmed by 0 bases and V by 1 base; bases with no gene match: 6. CDR3 sequence: CASSQVLSGNSYEQYF. As DNA, the CDR3 is TGCGCCAGCAGCCAAGTGCTGAGCGGGAACTCCTACGAGCAGTACTTC.

The chain combines TRBV28 with TRBJ2-3; TRBD2 is a possible D gene (6 bases). V lost 10 bases and J lost 2, with 16 bases in between. This CDR3 spans 14 amino acids. Germline loops: CDR1 MDHEN, CDR2 SYDVKM. In nucleotides, the CDR3 is TGTGCCATAAAGGAGGGGACCACCACAGATACGCAGTATTTT. Translated, it gives CAIKEGTTTDTQYF.

V is TRBV30 and J is TRBJ2-2; TRBD2 aligns across 10 bases. Germline CDR1 and CDR2: GTSNPN and SVGIG (reference sequence). The CDR3 covers 15 residues. The V gene end was trimmed by 0 bases and the J gene end by 5 bases; junction bases not matched to a gene: 3. As DNA, the CDR3 is TGTGCCTGGAGTGTAGCTAGCGGGGGAACCGGGGAGCTGTTTTTT. Its protein product is CAWSVASGGTGELFF.

The J gene is TRBJ1-5, the V gene TRBV5-6; 8 positions agree with TRBD1. The germline CDR1 and CDR2 sequences are SGHDT and YYEEEE. The CDR3 loop spans 15 amino acids. The V and J ends lost 4 bases and 0 bases, in that order; junction bases with no gene match: 3. CDR3 in DNA: TGTGCCAGCAGCGTCGACAGGGGTAGCAATCAGCCCCAGCATTTT. Translating gives CASSVDRGSNQPQHF.

About this clone itself: Other nucleotide sequences from this sample produce the same CDR3. As DNA, the CDR3 is TGTGCCTGGAGTGCTAGAATTAGCTCCTACAATGAGCAGTTCTTC. Protein: CAWSARISSYNEQFF. The rearrangement links TRBV30 to TRBJ2-1; D is uncertain. V lost 1 base, J lost 0 bases, and 10 bases lay in between. The CDR3 sequence is 15 residues long. Per germline, CDR1 GTSNPN and CDR2 SVGIG (reference sequence).

The chain's CDR3 is CASSPETLYGYTF. The CDR3, as DNA: TGCGCCAGCAGCCCTGAAACCCTCTATGGCTACACCTTC. This rearrangement joins TRBV5-1 to TRBJ1-2, with D unresolved. The V gene lost 4 bases and the J gene lost 4 bases, with 11 bases spanning the gap. The CDR3 length is 13 residues. Germline V gives CDR1 SGHRS, CDR2 YFSETQ.

V and J are TRBV10-1 and TRBJ2-7, with 8 bases identical to TRBD2. J lost 3 bases, V lost 3 bases, and 4 bases had no gene match. The V gene's germline CDR1 is WNHNN and CDR2 SYGVQD (reference sequence). CDR3 length equals 14 residues. The CDR3 region is CASSEIAGFYEQYF. CDR3 nucleotides: TGCGCCAGCAGTGAAATAGCGGGGTTCTACGAGCAGTACTTC.

V usage is TRBV5-4 and J usage is TRBJ2-7, with 12 bases identical to TRBD2. Trimming took 0 bases from V and 3 from J; bases not matched to a gene: 1. The CDR3 is 15 residues long. Germline V gene lookup returns CDR1 SGHNT and CDR2 YYREEE (reference sequence). The CDR3 nucleotides are TGTGCCAGCAGCTTGGGGGGACTAGCGGGCTACGAGCAGTACTTC. Translating it yields CASSLGGLAGYEQYF.